This TCR beta chain is from a study of molecular identifiers for immune sequencing clone quantification (dated by TCRdb to the late 2010s). Regarding the research as a whole: For a replicate experiment, RNA from 20,000 or 100,000 naive CD8 T cells was divided into five aliquots, and four of the five aliquots were sequenced. CD8 T cells were used in a methods study to benchmark molecular-identifier clustering-based TCR repertoire sequencing (MIDCIRS) and TCR RNA copy counting.

Libraries were constructed by PCR. The reads were generated on a NextSeq 500. Bulk TCR libraries were generated as previously described, with the TCR primers listed in Table S5 used. Total RNA was purified with the Qiagen AllPrep DNA/RNA kit. Before any analysis, reads coming from multiple sequencing runs of the same library were combined into one pool. The original pipeline was this. Reads were retained only if an exact TCR constant sequence was present, and the retained reads were trimmed to 150 nt and grouped according to their 12-nt molecular barcodes. Reads in each barcode group were sub-clustered using a 15% Levenshtein threshold, and a quality-weighted consensus sequence was built for each RNA molecule. Non-functional sequences were excluded, and lower-count sequences lying one edit away from another sequence were also excluded. Based on a fit of two negative binomial distributions, barcode sub-clusters having less than 20% of the maximum read count were discarded. Through fastp at Q25 and MiXCR, TCRdb rebuilt clones from the public reads, retaining in-frame beta chains. For every CDR3 protein sequence, its rows merge into one entry that carries the most common genes and DNA. The V and J calls here are based on TCRdb, not the publication. Recorded for this sample are about 510,000 distinct CDR3 sequences; around 23% of them occurred a single time. The leading ten clones occupy roughly 0.79% of the sample.

Ten or more counts support this clonotype. It has no known antigen specificity. The record has no base qualities; no much larger clone is one base away. What the study reported, not specific to this receptor: In CMV-specific effector cells, clones with more than 20 RNA copies contained over 97% of molecules, whereas in naive cells such clones contained under 1% of molecules. About 3 recovered TCR RNA copies per cell were obtained by modeling, versus roughly 9.7 by digital PCR, implying a capture efficiency of about 30%. Highly expanded clone sizes could be underestimated if identical TCR molecules share a barcode. Even against a background of approximately 1 million naive CD8 T cells, spiked-in Jurkat TCR RNA amounting to a single cell's worth was reported to be detectable. Spiked-in Jurkat TCR RNA (roughly 10 copies' worth), which is not part of the donor repertoire, was contained in the naive libraries. Without barcode sub-clustering, chimeric consensus sequences inflated TCR diversity; chimeras reached as high as 47%.

Libraries of naive CD8 T cells were built from approximately 20,000 to 1,000,000 sorted cells, with 10%, 30% or 50% of the purified RNA used. Naive CD8 T cells were FACS-sorted as CD8+CD4-CCR7+CD45RA+ on a BD FACSAria II into RLT Plus buffer. Detection sensitivity was tested by spiking Jurkat RNA equal to some 10 TCR copies' worth into samples containing roughly 17,000-1,100,000 naive CD8 T cells. CD8 T cells were enriched with RosetteSep CD8+ T Cell Enrichment Cocktail and Ficoll-Paque, followed by ACK red cell lysis. CDR1 and CDR2 are read off the germline V gene (reference sequence) as SEHNR and FQNEAQ. The V and J ends are trimmed by 9 bases and 0 bases, leaving 9 bases between them. The CDR3 sequence holds 13 residues, the cysteine and phenylalanine included. The DNA shown is the 39-base CDR3, in frame from base 1.

Source material: naive CD8+ T cells from blood, with Jurkat cell RNA spiked in. Sample cell subset or site, as interpreted from the label and publication: FACS-sorted CD8+CD4-CCR7+CD45RA+ naive T cells. This TCR was sampled from a human donor in good health. Some libraries in this study had Jurkat cell RNA spiked in. Recombination linked TRBV7-9 to TRBJ1-3; the D gene cannot be named for sure. The DNA is TGTGCCAGAGGAAGTCGCTCTGGAAACACCATATATTTT. Translated, this is CARGSRSGNTIYF.